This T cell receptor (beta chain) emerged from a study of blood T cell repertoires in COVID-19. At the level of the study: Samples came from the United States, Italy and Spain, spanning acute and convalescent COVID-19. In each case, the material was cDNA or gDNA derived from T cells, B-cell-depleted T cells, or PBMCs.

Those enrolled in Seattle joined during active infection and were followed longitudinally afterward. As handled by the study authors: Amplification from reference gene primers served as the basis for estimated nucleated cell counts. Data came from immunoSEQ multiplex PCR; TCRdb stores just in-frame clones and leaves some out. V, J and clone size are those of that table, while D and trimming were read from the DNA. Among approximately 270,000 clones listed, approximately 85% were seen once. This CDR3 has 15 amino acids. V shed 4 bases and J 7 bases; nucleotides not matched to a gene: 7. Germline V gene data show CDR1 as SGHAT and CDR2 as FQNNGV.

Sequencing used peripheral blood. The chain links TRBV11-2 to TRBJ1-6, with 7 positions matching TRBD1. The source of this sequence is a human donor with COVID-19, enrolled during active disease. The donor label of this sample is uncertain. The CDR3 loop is CASSWTGGGNSPLHF. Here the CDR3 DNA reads TGTGCCAGCAGCTGGACAGGTGGGGGGAATTCACCCCTCCACTTT.